Listed here are 3 T cell receptor beta chains from one sample, sequenced in a study of T cell responses to AZD1222 COVID-19 vaccine. Clones were sequenced by immunoSEQ multiplex PCR, and TCRdb holds only the in-frame ones, with some missing. The sample consists of about 140,000 clones, under 95% of them appearing once. Sequences were derived from peripheral blood, sampled on day 0 of AZD1222 vaccination. The receptor set was obtained from an adult in good health.

Here the CDR3 DNA reads TGTGCCAGAAGCTTGGATAAACTAGCGGGAGGGCCAGAGACCCAGTACTTC. This gives the protein CARSLDKLAGGPETQYF. The chain couples TRBV5-3 to TRBJ2-5; 13 nucleotides agree with TRBD2. TRBV5-3 is an ORF for which the function is uncertain. V shed 0 bases, J shed 4 bases, and the junction held 6 bases outside the gene matches. The CDR3 contains 17 residues.

The rearrangement uses TRBV29-1 and TRBJ1-2; no reliable D call. This CDR3 has 15 residues. V was pared by 4 bases and J by 0 bases, with 15 bases between. Germline V gene lookup returns CDR1 SQVTM and CDR2 ANQGSEA. The CDR3, as DNA: TGCAGCGTTGTGGGCCCCGCACCTGCTAACTATGGCTACACCTTC. Translation gives CSVVGPAPANYGYTF.

Here the CDR3 reads CASRAGALNTEAFF. The CDR3 DNA reads as TGTGCCAGTAGAGCAGGGGCTTTGAACACTGAAGCTTTCTTT. J is TRBJ1-1 and V is TRBV19; maybe TRBD1 (6 bases). Germline CDR1 is LNHDA and CDR2 is SQIVND (reference sequence). Trimming cost V 6 bases and J 0 bases, with 11 bases left between them. This CDR3 region has 14 residues.